Listed here are 26 T cell receptor beta chains from one sample, sequenced in a study of T cells after yellow fever vaccination. From the 5' RACE reads, TCRdb called clonotypes with MiXCR, one entry per CDR3 protein. The data contain under 80,000 distinct CDR3 sequences, 6% to 7.5% of them singletons. Sequencing was performed on CD8+ T cells sorted from PBMCs, taken 15 days after the yellow fever booster vaccination. All receptors derive from a man under 40 who received the YFV17D yellow fever vaccine.

The table lists this clonotype with many counts. The chain has TRBV2 and TRBJ2-1; 8 bases map to TRBD2. Germline CDR1 reads SNHLY; CDR2 reads FYNNEI. CDR3 length equals 14 residues. J was trimmed by 5 bases and V by 9 bases; bases with no gene match: 9. This chain's CDR3 is CARDSGTTNNEQFF. For the CDR3, the DNA is TGTGCCAGGGATAGCGGGACAACTAACAATGAGCAGTTCTTC.

DNA of the CDR3: TGTGCCAGCAGTTATGGAGCGGAGCAAGAGACCCAGTACTTC. Protein product: CASSYGAEQETQYF. J is TRBJ2-5 and V is TRBV6-2 or TRBV6-3; TRBD2 might be the D (5 bases). The germline V gene encodes CDR1 MNHEY and CDR2 SVGEGT. Deletions cut 3 bases from V and 2 bases from J, with 10 bases between. This CDR3 comprises 14 residues.

This clonotype was seen only once. The chain couples TRBV7-8 to TRBJ2-1, with 10 bases aligning to TRBD2. Germline V gene sequence: CDR1 SGHVS, CDR2 FQNEAQ. The CDR3 has 15 amino acids. J lost 5 bases, V lost 5 bases, and 6 bases had no gene match. The CDR3 bases are TGTGCCAGCAGCCGAGGACTAGCGGAGGACAATGAGCAGTTCTTC. This gives the protein CASSRGLAEDNEQFF.

This sequence joins TRBV12-3 or TRBV12-4 and TRBJ2-7, with 8 nucleotides matching TRBD1. This CDR3 region has 15 residues. V shed 5 bases, J shed 4 bases, and the junction held 10 bases outside the gene matches. The CDR3 sequence: CASSAPGQGTYEQYF. In nucleotides, the CDR3 is TGTGCCAGCAGTGCCCCCGGACAGGGTACGTACGAGCAGTACTTC.

The rearrangement links TRBV11-2 to TRBJ2-6; 8 bases are a match to TRBD1. CDR1 is SGHAT and CDR2 is FQNNGV in the germline V gene. The CDR3 totals 17 residues. V shed 4 bases, J shed 6 bases, and the junction held 11 bases outside the gene matches. DNA of the CDR3: TGTGCCAGCAGCTCAACAGGGGGAGAGGGTGCGGCCAACGTCCTGACTTTC. Translated, it gives CASSSTGGEGAANVLTF.

This clonotype was picked up many times. The gene calls are TRBV5-1 and TRBJ1-2; tentative D call: TRBD1 (5 bases). This CDR3 has 15 amino acids. CDR1 and CDR2 (germline): SGHRS, YFSETQ. Trimming took off 3 bases at V and 3 bases at J, with 15 bases between the two ends. Here the CDR3 reads CASSSGTALDYGYTF. The CDR3, as DNA: TGCGCCAGCAGCTCTGGGACCGCCTTGGACTATGGCTACACCTTC.

The sample holds many counts of this clonotype. The chain employs TRBV12-3 or TRBV12-4 and TRBJ2-2, with D possibly being TRBD2 (5 bases). Between the trimmed V and J ends, which lost 2 bases and 6 bases, there was a span of 13 bases. The CDR3 consists of 15 residues. DNA for the CDR3: TGTGCCAGCAGTTTAACCGGGATTGGGGCCGGGGAGCTGTTTTTT. Amino acid sequence: CASSLTGIGAGELFF.

This clonotype was detected many times. The genes are TRBV11-2 and TRBJ2-5, with 13 positions matching TRBD2. The CDR3 extends over 18 amino acids. V dropped 6 bases and J dropped 1; count of bases not matched to a gene: 11. The germline V gene encodes CDR1 SGHAT and CDR2 FQNNGV. Here the CDR3 reads CASSGLAGDMARQETQYF. In DNA form, the CDR3 reads TGTGCCAGCAGTGGACTAGCGGGAGATATGGCGCGCCAAGAGACCCAGTACTTC.

Remarks on this clonotype: One junction end does not reproduce the germline sequence, and a read error may be involved. The chain has TRBV30 and TRBJ2-7; 15 bases match TRBD2. The CDR3 covers 16 residues. Germline lookup yields CDR1 GTSNPN and CDR2 SVGIG (reference sequence). The CDR3 protein is CAWSDPGTSGRYEQYF. The CDR3 DNA reads TGCGCCTGGAGTGACCCCGGGACTAGCGGGAGGTACGAGCAGTACTTC.

This clonotype was counted many times. It is unclear where the CDR3 begins or ends on the DNA, so no DNA is shown, and the CDR3 is as TCRdb lists it. This chain connects TRBV7-5 to TRBJ2-1; the table's D call, TRBD1, was not checked against the DNA. TRBV7-5 is flagged as a pseudogene. From its first to its last residue, the CDR3 has 15 amino acids. CDR3: CISVPEAAGYNEQFF.

Many counts were recorded for this clonotype. V and J are TRBV14 and TRBJ2-1; D perhaps matches TRBD2 (5 bases). The CDR3 is 16 amino acids. Germline CDR1 SGHDN, CDR2 FVKESK. With 3 bases removed from V and 7 bases from J, the gap between germline ends came to 19 bases. The CDR3 loop reads CASSQNIASWINEQFF. For the CDR3, the DNA is TGTGCCAGCAGCCAGAATATAGCGTCCTGGATTAATGAGCAGTTCTTC.

This clonotype was seen at least ten times. This chain connects TRBV4-3 to TRBJ2-5; the match to TRBD1 covers 9 bases. V lost 4 bases, J lost 4 bases, and 7 bases stayed unmatched. Germline assignment: CDR1 LGHNA and CDR2 YSLEER. The CDR3 consists of 15 residues. The CDR3 DNA reads as TGCGCCAGCAGCCGCGGGACAGGGTCTCGAGAGACCCAGTACTTC. Protein sequence: CASSRGTGSRETQYF.

This clonotype was seen more than once but under ten times. The V call is TRBV7-9, the J call TRBJ2-7; weak D call: TRBD2 (5 bases). The CDR3 covers 13 residues. Germline V CDR1 and CDR2: SEHNR, FQNEAQ (reference sequence). V was clipped by 4 bases and J by 3 bases, with 10 bases between them. CDR3 coding DNA: TGTGCCAGCAGCTCCGAGGACTTCTACGAGCAGTACTTC. This sequence encodes CASSSEDFYEQYF.

This clonotype has ten or more counts. This chain connects TRBV14 to TRBJ2-1, with D possibly matching TRBD1 (5 bases). Trimming removed 1 base at V and 5 bases at J, with 9 bases between. This CDR3 spans 14 amino acids. CDR1 is SGHDN, CDR2 FVKESK, per germline. The CDR3 nucleotides are TGTGCCAGCAGCCAAGGCGGACACAACAATGAGCAGTTCTTC. It encodes CASSQGGHNNEQFF.

This clonotype appeared many times. J is TRBJ2-7 and V is TRBV7-6; D gene ambiguous. The V end was cut by 1 base, the J end by 0 bases, with 7 bases between. Germline CDR1 reads SGHVS; CDR2 reads FNYEAQ. This CDR3 is built from 14 residues. The CDR3 here is CASSLGRVSYEQYF. The CDR3 nucleotides read TGTGCCAGCAGCTTAGGGCGAGTCTCCTACGAGCAGTACTTC.

The sample holds many counts of this clonotype. The V gene is TRBV21-1, the J gene TRBJ2-5; TRBD2, the D gene given by the table, was not confirmed from the DNA. TRBV21-1 is annotated as a pseudogene. The CDR3 is made up of 18 amino acids. The CDR3 DNA sequence: TGTGCCAGCAGCAAAATACCAGGAGACGGGACTAGCAGCGAGACCCAGTACTTC. It encodes CASSKIPGDGTSSETQYF.

This clonotype was detected ten times or more. The chain uses TRBV20-1 and TRBJ2-7; D is unresolved. The CDR3 runs to 8 residues. Germline CDR1 is DFQATT and CDR2 is SNEGSKA (reference sequence). Here the CDR3 reads CTFYEQYF. Written as DNA, the CDR3 is TGCACCTTTTACGAGCAGTACTTC.

The CDR3 is CASSYSAFKEQYF. CDR3 DNA sequence: TGTGCCAGCAGTTACTCTGCATTCAAAGAGCAGTACTTC. The chain recombines TRBV6-5 with TRBJ2-7; unclear D gene. This CDR3 has 13 residues. The V gene lost 0 bases and the J gene lost 7 bases, with 10 bases spanning the gap. The germline CDR1 and CDR2 sequences are MNHEY and SVGAGI.

Ten or more counts support this clonotype. This chain links TRBV5-1 with TRBJ2-7; weak D call: TRBD1 (6 bases). The V and J ends lost 7 bases and 0 bases respectively, with 14 bases between them. Germline-derived CDR1 and CDR2 are SGHRS and YFSETQ. This CDR3 comprises 14 residues. The CDR3 DNA reads as TGCGCCAGCGGACAGTTCCCCAGCTCCTACGAGCAGTACTTC. Translating it yields CASGQFPSSYEQYF.

Of note for this clonotype: It may be a read error: a sequence one base away is much more abundant. The chain couples TRBV10-2 to TRBJ2-3; D unclear. The CDR3 is 14 residues long. V lost 4 bases, J lost 3 bases, and 11 bases lay in between. Per the germline V gene, CDR1 is WSHSY and CDR2 is SAAADI. The CDR3 is CASSVPAETDTQYF. In nucleotides, the CDR3 is TGCGCCAGCAGTGTACCCGCGGAGACAGATACGCAGTATTTT.

Many counts were recorded for this clonotype. V usage is TRBV29-1 and J usage is TRBJ1-4; 7 bases align to TRBD1. CDR3 length: 16 residues. Per the germline V gene, CDR1 is SQVTM and CDR2 is ANQGSEA. The ends lost 4 bases at V and 6 bases at J; junction bases unmatched: 14. CDR3 amino acids: CSVATGTAIAYEKLFF. CDR3 in DNA: TGCAGCGTTGCAACCGGGACAGCGATCGCCTATGAAAAACTGTTTTTT.

This clonotype was observed many times. V gene TRBV6-5 combines with J gene TRBJ1-1; D perhaps matches TRBD1 (6 bases). From germline, CDR1 is MNHEY and CDR2 SVGAGI. The V gene lost 6 bases and the J gene lost 4 bases, with 24 bases spanning the gap. The CDR3 totals 17 residues. The CDR3 DNA reads TGTGCCAGCAGCCTCACTTTATCAGGGGAGCAAGGCACTGAAGCTTTCTTT. It yields the protein CASSLTLSGEQGTEAFF.

Only a few counts were recorded for this clonotype. The chain joins TRBV12-3 or TRBV12-4 to TRBJ2-7; 8 nucleotides agree with TRBD2. V shed 8 bases and J 5 bases; nucleotides not matched to a gene: 11. The CDR3 has 14 amino acids. The CDR3: CASGDLAGSHEQYF. CDR3 in DNA: TGTGCCAGCGGAGACCTAGCGGGTTCCCACGAGCAGTACTTC.

The V call is TRBV30, the J call TRBJ2-3, with 7 positions matching TRBD2. CDR1 is GTSNPN, CDR2 SVGIG, per germline (reference sequence). The V and J ends lost 2 bases and 2 bases, in that order; junction bases with no gene match: 16. The CDR3 extends over 18 amino acids. The CDR3 spells CAWSFRPTGTNLTDTQYF. Here the CDR3 DNA reads TGTGCCTGGAGTTTCCGACCTACCGGGACTAACCTCACAGATACGCAGTATTTT.

The CDR3 region has the DNA TGTGCCTGGGGGCTAGGCAGGAAAGCTGAAGCTTTCTTT. Translated, it gives CAWGLGRKAEAFF. V is TRBV30 and J is TRBJ1-1; no reliable D call. The germline CDR1 and CDR2 sequences are GTSNPN and SVGIG (reference sequence). This CDR3 spans 13 amino acids. V lost 5 bases and J lost 6, with 16 bases in between.

This clonotype was detected ten times or more. V gene TRBV10-3 combines with J gene TRBJ2-7; 9 bases fit TRBD1. The CDR3 consists of 16 residues. V was clipped by 6 bases and J by 0 bases; unmatched bases: 9. CDR1 and CDR2 (germline): ENHRY, SYGVKD. This chain's CDR3 is CAISLTGTGPSYEQYF. CDR3 bases: TGTGCCATCAGCCTCACCGGGACAGGGCCCTCCTACGAGCAGTACTTC.